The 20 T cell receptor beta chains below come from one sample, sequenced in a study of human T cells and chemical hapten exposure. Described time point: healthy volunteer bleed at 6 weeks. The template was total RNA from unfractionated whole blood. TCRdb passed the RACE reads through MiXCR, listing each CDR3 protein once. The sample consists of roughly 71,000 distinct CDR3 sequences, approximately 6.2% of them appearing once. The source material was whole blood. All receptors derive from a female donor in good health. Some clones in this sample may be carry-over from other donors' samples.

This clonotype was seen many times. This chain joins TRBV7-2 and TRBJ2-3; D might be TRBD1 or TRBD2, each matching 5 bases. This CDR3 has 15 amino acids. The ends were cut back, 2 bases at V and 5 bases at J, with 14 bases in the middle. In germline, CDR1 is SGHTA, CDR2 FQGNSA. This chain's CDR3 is CASSLLGTSLDTQYF. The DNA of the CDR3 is TGTGCCAGCAGCTTATTGGGGACCAGCTTAGATACGCAGTATTTT.

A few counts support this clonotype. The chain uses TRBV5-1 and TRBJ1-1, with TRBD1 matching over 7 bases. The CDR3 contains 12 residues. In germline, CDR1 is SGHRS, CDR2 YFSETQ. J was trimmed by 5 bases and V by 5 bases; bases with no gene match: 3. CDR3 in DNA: TGCGCCAGCAGACAGGGGATGACTGAAGCTTTCTTT. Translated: CASRQGMTEAFF.

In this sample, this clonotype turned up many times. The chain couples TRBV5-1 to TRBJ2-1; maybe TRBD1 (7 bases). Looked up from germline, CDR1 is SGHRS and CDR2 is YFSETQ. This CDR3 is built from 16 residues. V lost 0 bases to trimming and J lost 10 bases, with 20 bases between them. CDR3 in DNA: TGCGCCAGCAGCTTGGCTGGGAGGACAGGTCCACAGGAGCAGTTCTTC. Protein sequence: CASSLAGRTGPQEQFF. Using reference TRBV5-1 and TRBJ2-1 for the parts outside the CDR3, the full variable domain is KAGVTQTPRYLIKTRGQQVTLSCSPISGHRSVSWYQQTPGQGLQFLFEYFSETQRNKGNFPGRFSGRQFSNSRSEMNVSTLELGDSALYLCASSLAGRTGPQEQFFGPGTRLTVL.

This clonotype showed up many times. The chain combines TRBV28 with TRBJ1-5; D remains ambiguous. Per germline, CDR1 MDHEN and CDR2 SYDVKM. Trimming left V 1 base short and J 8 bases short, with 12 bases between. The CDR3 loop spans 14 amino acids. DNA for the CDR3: TGTGCCAGCAGTTTATTAGTCGGTAGCAAGCCCCAGCATTTT. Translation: CASSLLVGSKPQHF.

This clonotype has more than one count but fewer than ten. The CDR3 DNA reads TGTGCCAGCAGCTTAGCTGGTCAGCCCCAGCATTTT. Protein sequence: CASSLAGQPQHF. The rearrangement joins TRBV7-2 to TRBJ1-5; D is undetermined. V was cut by 0 bases and J by 6 bases, with 3 bases left in between. Germline values: CDR1 SGHTA, CDR2 FQGNSA. This CDR3 has 12 amino acids.

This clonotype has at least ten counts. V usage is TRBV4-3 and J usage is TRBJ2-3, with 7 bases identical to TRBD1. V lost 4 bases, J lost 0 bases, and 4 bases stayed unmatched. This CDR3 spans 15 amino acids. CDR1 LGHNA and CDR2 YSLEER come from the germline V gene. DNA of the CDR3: TGCGCCAGCAGCCGCCGGGACAGTAGCACAGATACGCAGTATTTT. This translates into CASSRRDSSTDTQYF.

CDR3 nucleotide sequence: TGTGCCAGCAGTAAGGGGGGAACGAGAGAGACCCAGTACTTC. This gives the protein CASSKGGTRETQYF. The chain links TRBV28 to TRBJ2-5; D is tentatively TRBD1 or TRBD2 (6 bases each). Trimming pared 5 bases from V and 4 bases from J, leaving 14 bases between. This CDR3 contains 14 residues. The V gene's germline CDR1 is MDHEN and CDR2 SYDVKM.

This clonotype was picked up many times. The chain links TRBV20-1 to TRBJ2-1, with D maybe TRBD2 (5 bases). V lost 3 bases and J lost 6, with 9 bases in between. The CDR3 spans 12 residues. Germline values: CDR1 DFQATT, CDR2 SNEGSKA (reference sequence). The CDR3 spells CSARGVINEQFF. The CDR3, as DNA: TGCAGTGCTAGGGGAGTAATCAATGAGCAGTTCTTC.

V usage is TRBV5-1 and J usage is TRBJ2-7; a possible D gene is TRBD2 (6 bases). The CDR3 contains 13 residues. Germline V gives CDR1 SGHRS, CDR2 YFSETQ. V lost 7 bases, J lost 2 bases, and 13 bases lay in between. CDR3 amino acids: CASQLAAPYEQYF. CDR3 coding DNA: TGCGCCAGCCAATTAGCGGCCCCCTACGAGCAGTACTTC.

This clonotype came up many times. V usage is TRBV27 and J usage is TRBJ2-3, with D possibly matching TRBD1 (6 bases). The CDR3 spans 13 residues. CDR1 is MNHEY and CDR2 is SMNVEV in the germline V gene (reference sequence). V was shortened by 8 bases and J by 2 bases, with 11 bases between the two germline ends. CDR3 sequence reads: CASHDRNTDTQYF. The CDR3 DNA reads TGTGCCAGCCACGACAGGAACACAGATACGCAGTATTTT.

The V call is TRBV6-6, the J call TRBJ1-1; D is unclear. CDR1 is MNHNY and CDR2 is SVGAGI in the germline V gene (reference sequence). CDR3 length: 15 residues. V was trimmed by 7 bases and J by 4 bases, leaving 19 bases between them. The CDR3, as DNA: TGTGCCAGCATTTTAAATTCAGGCATAGGCACTGAAGCTTTCTTT. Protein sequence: CASILNSGIGTEAFF.

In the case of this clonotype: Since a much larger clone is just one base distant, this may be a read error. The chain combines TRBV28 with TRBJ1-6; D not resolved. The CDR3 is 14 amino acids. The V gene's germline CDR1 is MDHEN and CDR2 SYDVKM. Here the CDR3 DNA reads TGTGCCAGCAAAGACGGTCGTAGGAGCCCACCCCTCAACTTT. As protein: CASKDGRRSPPLNF.

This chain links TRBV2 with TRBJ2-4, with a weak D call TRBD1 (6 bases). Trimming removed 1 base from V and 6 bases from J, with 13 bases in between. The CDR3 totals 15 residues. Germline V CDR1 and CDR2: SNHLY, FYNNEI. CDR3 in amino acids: CASSEVTGSSNIQYF. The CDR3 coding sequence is TGTGCCAGCAGTGAAGTGACAGGTTCCTCAAACATTCAGTACTTC. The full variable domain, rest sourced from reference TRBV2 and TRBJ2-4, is EPEVTQTPSHQVTQMGQEVILRCVPISNHLYFYWYRQILGQKVEFLVSFYNNEISEKSEIFDDQFSVERPDGSNFTLKIRSTKLEDSAMYFCASSEVTGSSNIQYFGAGTRLSVL.

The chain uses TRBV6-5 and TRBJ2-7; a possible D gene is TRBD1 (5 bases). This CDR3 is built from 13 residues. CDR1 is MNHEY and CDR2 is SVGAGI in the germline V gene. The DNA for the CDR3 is TGTGCAACCAGGGCCCTCAGCTCCTACGAGCAGTACTTC. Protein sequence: CATRALSSYEQYF.

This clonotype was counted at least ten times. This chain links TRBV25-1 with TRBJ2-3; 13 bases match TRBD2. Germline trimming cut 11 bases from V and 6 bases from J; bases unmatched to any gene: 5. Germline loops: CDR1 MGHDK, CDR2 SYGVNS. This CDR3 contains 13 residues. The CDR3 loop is CASGTSGMDTQYF. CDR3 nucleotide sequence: TGTGCCTCCGGGACTAGCGGGATGGATACGCAGTATTTT.

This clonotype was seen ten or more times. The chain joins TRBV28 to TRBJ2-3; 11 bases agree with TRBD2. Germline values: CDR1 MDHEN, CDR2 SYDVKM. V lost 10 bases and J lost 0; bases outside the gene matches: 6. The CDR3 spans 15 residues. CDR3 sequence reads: CATERLAGSTDTQYF. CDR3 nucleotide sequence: TGTGCCACCGAACGACTAGCGGGAAGCACAGATACGCAGTATTTT.

CDR3 DNA sequence: TGTGCCAGCAGCTTATCTGGGGATCATCAGCCCCAGCATTTT. This sequence encodes CASSLSGDHQPQHF. The gene calls are TRBV7-8 and TRBJ1-5; D gene unclear. Between the trimmed V and J ends, which lost 2 bases and 5 bases, there was a span of 10 bases. Germline assignment: CDR1 SGHVS and CDR2 FQNEAQ. The CDR3 length is 14 residues.

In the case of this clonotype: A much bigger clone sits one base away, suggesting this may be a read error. This CDR3 reads CASSLDPGLAGHSEQFF. CDR3 nucleotide sequence: TGTGCCAGCAGCTTAGATCCGGGACTAGCGGGTCACAGTGAGCAGTTCTTC. V gene TRBV11-3 combines with J gene TRBJ2-1; 12 nucleotides match TRBD2. The CDR3 consists of 17 residues. J lost 9 bases, V lost 0 bases, and 9 bases had no gene match. CDR1 and CDR2 (germline): SGHNT, YENEEA.

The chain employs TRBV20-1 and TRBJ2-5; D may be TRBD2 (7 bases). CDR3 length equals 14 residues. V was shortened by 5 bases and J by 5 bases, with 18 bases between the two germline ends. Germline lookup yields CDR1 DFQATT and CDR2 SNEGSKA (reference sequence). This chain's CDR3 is CSAPPAGADETQYF. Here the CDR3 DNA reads TGCAGTGCTCCTCCCGCGGGGGCGGACGAGACCCAGTACTTC.

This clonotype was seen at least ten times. The CDR3 region is CASSLESGPQDTQYF. DNA of the CDR3: TGTGCCAGCAGCTTAGAGAGCGGACCACAAGATACGCAGTATTTT. The V call is TRBV7-2, the J call TRBJ2-3, with a tentative D call TRBD2 (5 bases). V shed 1 base and J shed 5 bases, with 13 bases lying between them. Germline assignment: CDR1 SGHTA and CDR2 FQGNSA. CDR3 length: 15 residues. Variable domain in full (rest from reference TRBV7-2 and TRBJ2-3): GAGVSQSPSNKVTEKGKDVELRCDPISGHTALYWYRQSLGQGLEFLIYFQGNSAPDKSGLPSDRFSAERTGGSVSTLTIQRTQQEDSAVYLCASSLESGPQDTQYFGPGTRLTVL.